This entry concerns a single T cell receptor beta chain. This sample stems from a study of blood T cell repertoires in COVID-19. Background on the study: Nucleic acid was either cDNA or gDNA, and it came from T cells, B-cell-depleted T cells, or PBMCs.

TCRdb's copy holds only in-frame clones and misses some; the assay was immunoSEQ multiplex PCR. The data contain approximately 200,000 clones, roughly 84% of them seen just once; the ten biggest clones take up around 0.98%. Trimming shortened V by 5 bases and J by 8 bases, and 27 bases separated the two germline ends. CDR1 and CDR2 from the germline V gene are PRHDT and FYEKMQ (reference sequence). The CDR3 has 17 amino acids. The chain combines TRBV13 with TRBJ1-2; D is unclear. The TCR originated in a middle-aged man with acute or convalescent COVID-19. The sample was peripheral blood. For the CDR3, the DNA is TGTGCCAGCAGCCCTTCGGCCCATCCGGGAGCTAAGAACGGCTACACCTTC. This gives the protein CASSPSAHPGAKNGYTF.